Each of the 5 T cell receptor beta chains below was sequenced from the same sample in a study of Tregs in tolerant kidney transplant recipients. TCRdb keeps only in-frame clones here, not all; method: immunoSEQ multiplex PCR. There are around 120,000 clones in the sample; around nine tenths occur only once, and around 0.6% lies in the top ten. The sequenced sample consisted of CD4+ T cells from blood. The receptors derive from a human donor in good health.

The CDR3 bases are TGTGCCAGCAGCTATGGGACCGATTACAATGAGCAGTTCTTC. It encodes CASSYGTDYNEQFF. The rearrangement links TRBV5-4 to TRBJ2-1, with D perhaps TRBD1 or TRBD2 (5 bases each). CDR1 and CDR2 from the germline V gene are SGHNT and YYREEE (reference sequence). V was trimmed by 3 bases and J by 4 bases, leaving 11 bases between them. This CDR3 has 14 residues. The whole variable domain, filled in from reference TRBV5-4 and TRBJ2-1, reads ETGVTQSPTHLIKTRGQQVTLRCSSQSGHNTVSWYQQALGQGPQFIFQYYREEENGRGNFPPRFSGLQFPNYSSELNVNALELDDSALYLCASSYGTDYNEQFFGPGTRLTVL.

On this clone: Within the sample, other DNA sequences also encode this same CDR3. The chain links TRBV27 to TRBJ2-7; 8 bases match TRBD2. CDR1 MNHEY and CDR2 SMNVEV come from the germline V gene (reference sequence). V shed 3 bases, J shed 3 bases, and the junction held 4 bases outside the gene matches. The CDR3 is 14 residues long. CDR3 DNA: TGTGCCAGCAGTTTGGCGGGGGGAAACTACGAGCAGTACTTC. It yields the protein CASSLAGGNYEQYF.

The CDR3 spells CASRLNTGANQPQHF. The CDR3 bases are TGCGCCAGCAGACTGAATACAGGGGCCAATCAGCCCCAGCATTTT. The gene calls are TRBV4-1 and TRBJ1-5; 7 bases are a match to TRBD1. The germline CDR1 and CDR2 sequences are MGHRA and YSYEKL. The V and J ends lost 6 bases and 3 bases, in that order; junction bases with no gene match: 8. The CDR3 loop spans 15 amino acids.

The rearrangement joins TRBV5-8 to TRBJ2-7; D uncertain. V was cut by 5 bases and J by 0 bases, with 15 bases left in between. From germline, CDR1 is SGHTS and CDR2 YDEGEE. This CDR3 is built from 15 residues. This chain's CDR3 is CASRSWPGSSYEQYF. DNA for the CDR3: TGTGCCAGCAGGTCTTGGCCAGGTAGCTCCTACGAGCAGTACTTC.

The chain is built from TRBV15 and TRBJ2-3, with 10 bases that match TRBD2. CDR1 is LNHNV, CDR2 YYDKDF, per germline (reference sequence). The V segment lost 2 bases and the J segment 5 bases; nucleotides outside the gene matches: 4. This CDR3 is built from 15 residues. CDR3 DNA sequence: TGTGCCACCAGCAGACAAGCGGGAGGGAAAGATACGCAGTATTTT. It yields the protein CATSRQAGGKDTQYF.